Sequencing of this T cell receptor beta chain was carried out in a study of blood T cell repertoires in COVID-19. Study overall: The United States, Italy and Spain were the sources of the acute and convalescent COVID-19 samples. T cells, B-cell-depleted T cells, or PBMCs supplied cDNA or gDNA.

As processed by the authors: Reference gene primers were amplified, and this amplification served to estimate nucleated cell counts. Here immunoSEQ multiplex PCR was the method, and the copy in TCRdb shows in-frame clones only, minus some. V and J calls and clone size are as listed in that table; D and trimming were resolved from the DNA. The table includes about 50,000 clones, around 85% detected once. Germline CDR1 and CDR2: SGHAT and FQNNGV. The CDR3 runs to 14 residues. Trimming took 2 bases from V and 1 from J, leaving 5 bases between them. The sequencing input was peripheral blood. The rearrangement links TRBV11-2 to TRBJ2-2; D is undetermined. The receptor was derived from a man between 60 and 75 years old with acute or convalescent COVID-19. The CDR3 bases are TGTGCCAGCAGCTTATCCAGGAACACCGGGGAGCTGTTTTTT. Translating gives CASSLSRNTGELFF.